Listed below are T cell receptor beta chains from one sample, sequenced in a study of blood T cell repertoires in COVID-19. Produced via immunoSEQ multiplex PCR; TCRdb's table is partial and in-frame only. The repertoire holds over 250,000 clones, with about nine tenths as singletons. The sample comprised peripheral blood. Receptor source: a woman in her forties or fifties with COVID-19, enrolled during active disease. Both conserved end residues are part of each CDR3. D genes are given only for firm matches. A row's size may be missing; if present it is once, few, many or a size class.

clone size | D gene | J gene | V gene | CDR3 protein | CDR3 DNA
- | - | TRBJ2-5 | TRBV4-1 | CASSQVLGEETQYF | TGCGCCAGCAGCCAAGTTCTAGGGGAAGAGACCCAGTACTTC
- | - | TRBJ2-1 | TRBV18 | CASSPATRTIRARDEQFF | TGTGCCAGCTCACCAGCCACCCGGACTATTCGGGCCCGAGATGAGCAGTTCTTC
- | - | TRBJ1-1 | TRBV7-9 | CASSLQGHTEAFF | TGTGCCAGCAGCTTACAGGGGCACACTGAAGCTTTCTTT
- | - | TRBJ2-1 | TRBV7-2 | CASSSPPGRHEQFF | TGTGCCAGCAGCTCACCCCCGGGTCGCCATGAGCAGTTCTTC
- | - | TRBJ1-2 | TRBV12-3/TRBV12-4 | CASSPRLYGYTF | TGTGCCAGCAGCCCGAGGCTCTATGGCTACACCTTC
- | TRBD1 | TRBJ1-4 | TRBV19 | CASSQPGTGGEKLFF | TGTGCCAGTTCCCAACCCGGGACAGGAGGTGAAAAACTGTTTTTT
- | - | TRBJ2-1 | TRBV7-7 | CASSLETGRVTYNEQFF | TGTGCTAGCAGCTTAGAGACTGGGCGGGTTACCTACAATGAGCAGTTCTTC
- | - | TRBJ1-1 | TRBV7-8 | CASSSRTGGNTEAFF | TGTGCCAGCAGCTCCCGGACGGGAGGGAACACTGAAGCTTTCTTT
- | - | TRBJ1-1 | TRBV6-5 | CASRNRVNTEAFF | TGTGCCAGCAGAAACAGGGTGAACACTGAAGCTTTCTTT
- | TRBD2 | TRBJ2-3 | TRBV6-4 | CASSFPKLAGRTDTQYF | TGTGCCAGCAGCTTTCCTAAACTAGCGGGACGCACAGATACGCAGTATTTT
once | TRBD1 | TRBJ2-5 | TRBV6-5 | CASSPSSTGGETQYF | TGTGCCAGCAGTCCAAGTTCGACAGGGGGCGAGACCCAGTACTTC
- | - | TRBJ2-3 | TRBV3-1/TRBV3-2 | CASRSSGLTDTQYF | TGTGCCAGCAGGAGTAGCGGCCTCACAGATACGCAGTATTTT
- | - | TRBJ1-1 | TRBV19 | CASEGRQKNTEAFF | TGTGCCAGTGAGGGTCGCCAGAAGAACACTGAAGCTTTCTTT
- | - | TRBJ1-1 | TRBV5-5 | CASSSQALLNTEAFF | TGTGCCAGCAGCTCTCAGGCCTTACTGAACACTGAAGCTTTCTTT
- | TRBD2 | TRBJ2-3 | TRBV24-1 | CATSDGKASGRTDTQYF | TGTGCCACCAGTGATGGGAAAGCTAGCGGGCGTACAGATACGCAGTATTTT
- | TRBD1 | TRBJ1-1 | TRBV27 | CASSSRQGGTEAFF | TGTGCCAGCAGTTCCCGACAGGGGGGGACTGAAGCTTTCTTT
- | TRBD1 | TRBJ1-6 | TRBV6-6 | CASSYSGTANSPLHF | TGTGCCAGCAGTTACTCTGGGACAGCTAATTCACCCCTCCACTTT
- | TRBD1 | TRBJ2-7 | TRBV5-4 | CASSRRQGSYEQYF | TGTGCCAGCAGCCGAAGACAGGGGTCCTACGAGCAGTACTTC
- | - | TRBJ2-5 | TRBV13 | CASSDRQVSYQETQYF | TGTGCCAGCAGCGACCGACAGGTTTCGTACCAAGAGACCCAGTACTTC
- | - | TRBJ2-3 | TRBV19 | CASSIPTDLTDTQYF | TGTGCCAGTAGTATACCAACAGACCTCACAGATACGCAGTATTTT
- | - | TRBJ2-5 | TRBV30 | CAWFTGGQETQYF | TGTGCCTGGTTTACCGGAGGCCAAGAGACCCAGTACTTC
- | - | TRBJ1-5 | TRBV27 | CASSLVGFYSNQPQHF | TGTGCCAGCAGTTTAGTGGGCTTTTATAGCAATCAGCCCCAGCATTTT
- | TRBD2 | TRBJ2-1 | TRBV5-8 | CASSDTSGKRYNEQFF | TGTGCCAGCAGCGACACTAGCGGGAAGCGGTACAATGAGCAGTTCTTC
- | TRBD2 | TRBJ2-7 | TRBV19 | CASSQTGTSGRPYEQYF | TGTGCCAGTAGTCAGACAGGGACTAGCGGGAGGCCCTACGAGCAGTACTTC
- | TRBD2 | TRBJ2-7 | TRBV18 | CASSPQDSGGIYEQYF | TGTGCCAGCTCACCACAGGACAGCGGGGGGATATACGAGCAGTACTTC
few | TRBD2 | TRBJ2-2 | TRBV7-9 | CASAKAGANTGELFF | TGTGCCAGCGCCAAAGCGGGAGCAAACACCGGGGAGCTGTTTTTT
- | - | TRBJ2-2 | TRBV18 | CASSPSRGNSNTGELFF | TGTGCCAGCTCACCATCGAGAGGAAATAGTAACACCGGGGAGCTGTTTTTT
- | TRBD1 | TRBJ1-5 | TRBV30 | CAWSPRGRGNQPQHF | TGTGCCTGGAGTCCTAGGGGGCGCGGCAATCAGCCCCAGCATTTT
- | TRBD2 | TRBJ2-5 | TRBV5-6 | CASSLEGEGLHKETQYF | TGTGCCAGCAGCTTGGAAGGAGAGGGACTACACAAAGAGACCCAGTACTTC
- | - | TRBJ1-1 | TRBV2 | CASIRQGRNTEAFF | TGTGCCAGCATTCGGCAGGGGAGGAACACTGAAGCTTTCTTT
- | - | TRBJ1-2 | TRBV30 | CAWISGGLRGYYGYTF | TGTGCCTGGATCTCCGGAGGCCTTCGGGGTTACTATGGCTACACCTTC
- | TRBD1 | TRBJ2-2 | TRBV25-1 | CAGARDRTSTGELFF | TGTGCCGGGGCTAGGGACAGGACTTCGACCGGGGAGCTGTTTTTT
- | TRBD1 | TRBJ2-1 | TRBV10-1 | CASSDIGTADEQFF | TGCGCCAGCAGTGATATAGGGACAGCGGATGAGCAGTTCTTC
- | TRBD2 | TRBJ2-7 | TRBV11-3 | CASSFAGTSVPYEQYF | TGTGCCAGCAGCTTTGCCGGGACTAGCGTTCCCTACGAGCAGTACTTC
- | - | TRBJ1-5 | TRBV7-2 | CASSPQIQGGQPQHF | TGTGCCAGCAGCCCGCAGATCCAGGGCGGTCAGCCCCAGCATTTT
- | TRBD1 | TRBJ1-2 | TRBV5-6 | CASSPTPTGTYGYTF | TGTGCCAGCAGCCCGACCCCGACAGGGACCTATGGCTACACCTTC
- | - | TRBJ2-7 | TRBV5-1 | CASSLDNGGLDEQYF | TGCGCCAGCAGCTTGGATAATGGGGGCTTGGACGAGCAGTACTTC
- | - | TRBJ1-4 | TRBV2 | CASNRGYNEKLFF | TGTGCCAGCAATCGGGGATATAATGAAAAACTGTTTTTT
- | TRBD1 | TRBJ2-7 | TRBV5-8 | CASSYGTGGSIPYEQYF | TGTGCCAGCAGCTATGGGACAGGGGGATCTATCCCATACGAGCAGTACTTC
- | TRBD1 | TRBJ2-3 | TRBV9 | CASSVTTGGPDTQYF | TGTGCCAGCAGCGTAACAACAGGGGGGCCAGATACGCAGTATTTT
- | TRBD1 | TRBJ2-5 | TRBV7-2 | CASSQRQGYQETQYF | TGTGCCAGCAGCCAAAGACAGGGGTACCAAGAGACCCAGTACTTC
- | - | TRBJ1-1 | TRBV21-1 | CAAGQGPFITEAFF | TGTGCCGCCGGACAGGGGCCATTTATCACTGAAGCTTTCTTT
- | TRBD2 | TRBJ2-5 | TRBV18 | CASSPGLAQETQYF | TGTGCCAGCTCACCGGGACTAGCTCAAGAGACCCAGTACTTC
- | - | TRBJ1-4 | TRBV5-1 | CASSGGRRNNEKLFF | TGCGCCAGCAGCGGAGGACGGCGGAATAATGAAAAACTGTTTTTT
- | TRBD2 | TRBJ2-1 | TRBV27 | CASSLSGTSEYNEQFF | TGTGCCAGCAGTTTATCGGGGACTAGCGAGTACAATGAGCAGTTCTTC
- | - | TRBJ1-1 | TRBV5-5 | CASSPQPIWGGNTEAFF | TGTGCCAGCAGCCCCCAACCCATCTGGGGCGGGAACACTGAAGCTTTCTTT
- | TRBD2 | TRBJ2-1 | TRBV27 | CASSLSSGNEQFF | TGTGCCAGCAGTTTATCTAGCGGGAATGAGCAGTTCTTC
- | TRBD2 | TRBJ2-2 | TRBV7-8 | CASSLITSALTGELFF | TGTGCCAGCAGCTTAATTACTAGCGCCCTCACCGGGGAGCTGTTTTTT
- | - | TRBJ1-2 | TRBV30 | CAWSQTSRANYGYTF | TGTGCCTGGAGTCAGACATCCAGGGCTAACTATGGCTACACCTTC
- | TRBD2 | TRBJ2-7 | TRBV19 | CASSIGAGGPHEQYF | TGTGCCAGTAGTATAGGAGCGGGAGGGCCCCACGAGCAGTACTTC
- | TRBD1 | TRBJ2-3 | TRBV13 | CASSSPITGTGAKDTQYF | TGTGCCAGCAGCTCACCGATCACCGGGACAGGGGCTAAAGATACGCAGTATTTT
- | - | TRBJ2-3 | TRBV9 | CASSVVGGLSTDTQYF | TGTGCCAGCAGCGTAGTCGGGGGTTTGAGCACAGATACGCAGTATTTT